The 9 T cell receptor beta chains listed next were all sequenced from one sample in a study of T cells expressing NK-cell markers. With the 5' RACE reads reprocessed, TCRdb shows one record per CDR3 protein and no DNA. Its table lists about 260,000 distinct CDR3 sequences. The specimen sequenced was blood T cells: a sorted CD56 or NKG2C T cell subset, CD4+ or CD8+ T cells, or bulk PBMC T cells (not recorded which). Receptor source: a woman aged 18 to 75 in good health.

This chain uses TRBV3-1 with TRBJ2-2. The CDR3 runs 11 residues. Germline loops: CDR1 LGHDT, CDR2 YNNKEL (reference sequence). The CDR3 sequence: CASSSYGELFF.

V usage is TRBV7-3 and J usage is TRBJ2-1; TCRdb lists TRBD1, though no DNA is available to test this call. Germline V gives CDR1 SGHTA, CDR2 FQGTGA. The CDR3 sequence is 15 residues long. CDR3 loop: CASSLGDREVNEQFF.

The chain uses TRBV12-3 or TRBV12-4 and TRBJ2-1; without DNA, the TCRdb call of TRBD2 cannot be checked. The CDR3 totals 16 residues. CDR3 amino acids: CASSYGLAGAGNEQFF.

The V and J genes are TRBV18 and TRBJ2-7; TCRdb's D call of TRBD1 is untestable without DNA. CDR1 and CDR2 from the germline V gene are KGHSH and LQKENI. The CDR3 contains 15 residues. The chain's CDR3 is CASSPRTGDAYEQYF.

This CDR3 reads CASSLGTGGLEQFF. The chain uses TRBV7-2 and TRBJ2-1; TCRdb's D call of TRBD1 is untestable without DNA. Germline V CDR1 and CDR2: SGHTA, FQGNSA. The CDR3 sequence is 14 residues long.

The V call is TRBV24-1, the J call TRBJ2-3; checking the TCRdb D call of TRBD2 is not possible without DNA. Germline V gene data show CDR1 as KGHDR and CDR2 as SFDVKD. The CDR3 is made up of 14 amino acids. CDR3: CATSDGRGTDTQYF.

The V call is TRBV28, the J call TRBJ1-3; the TCRdb call, TRBD1, lacks DNA for checking. The CDR3 loop spans 12 amino acids. Germline CDR1 and CDR2: MDHEN and SYDVKM. The CDR3 spells CASRPPGNTIYF.

The rearrangement uses TRBV20-1 and TRBJ1-2; TCRdb picks TRBD1, but there is no DNA to check that call. The CDR3 consists of 13 residues. In germline, CDR1 is DFQATT, CDR2 SNEGSKA (reference sequence). The CDR3: CSARAGSLYGYTF.

The rearrangement joins TRBV18 to TRBJ1-5; the TCRdb D gene call, TRBD1, has no DNA to confirm it. This CDR3 region has 13 residues. Germline V gene lookup returns CDR1 KGHSH and CDR2 LQKENI. CDR3 protein: CASSRGFDQPQHF.